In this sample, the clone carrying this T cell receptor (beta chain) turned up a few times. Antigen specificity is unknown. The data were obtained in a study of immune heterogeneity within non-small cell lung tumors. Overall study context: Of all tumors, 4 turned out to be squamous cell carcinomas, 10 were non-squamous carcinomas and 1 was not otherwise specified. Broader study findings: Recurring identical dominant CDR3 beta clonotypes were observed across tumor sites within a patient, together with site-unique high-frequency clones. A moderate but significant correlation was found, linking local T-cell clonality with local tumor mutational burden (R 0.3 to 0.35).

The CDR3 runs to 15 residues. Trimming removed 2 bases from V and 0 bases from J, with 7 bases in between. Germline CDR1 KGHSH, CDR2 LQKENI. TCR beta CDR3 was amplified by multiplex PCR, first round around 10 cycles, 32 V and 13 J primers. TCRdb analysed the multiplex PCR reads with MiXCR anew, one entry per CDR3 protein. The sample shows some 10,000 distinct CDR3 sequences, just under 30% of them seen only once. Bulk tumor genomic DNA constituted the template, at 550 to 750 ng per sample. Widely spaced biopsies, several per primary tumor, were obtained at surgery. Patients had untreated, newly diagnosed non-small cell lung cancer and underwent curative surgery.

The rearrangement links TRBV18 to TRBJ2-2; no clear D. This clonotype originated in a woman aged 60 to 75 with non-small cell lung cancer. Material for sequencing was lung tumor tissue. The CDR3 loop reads CASSPDESNTGELFF. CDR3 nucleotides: TGTGCCAGCTCACCAGACGAATCGAACACCGGGGAGCTGTTTTTT.